The T cell receptor (beta chain) described here comes from a study of blood T cell repertoires in COVID-19. Study context: Acute and convalescent COVID-19 samples came from the United States, Italy and Spain. T cells, B-cell-depleted T cells, or PBMCs supplied cDNA or gDNA.

Trimming removed 6 bases from V and 5 bases from J, with 17 bases in between. Germline assignment: CDR1 MNHEY and CDR2 SMNVEV (reference sequence). The CDR3 runs 16 residues. The authors' processing: Estimated nucleated cell counts came from reference gene primer amplification. The method was immunoSEQ multiplex PCR; TCRdb's version includes in-frame clones alone and lacks a portion of them. That table gives V, J and clone size, and the DNA gave D and trimming. The data show roughly 120,000 clones, roughly 83% seen once. This receptor was identified in a woman aged 60 to 75 with acute or convalescent COVID-19. Sequenced material: peripheral blood. The chain combines TRBV27 with TRBJ1-6; D unresolved. The CDR3 here is CASSATPRGDNSPLHF. In DNA form, the CDR3 reads TGTGCCAGCAGCGCCACCCCTCGGGGAGATAATTCACCCCTCCACTTT.